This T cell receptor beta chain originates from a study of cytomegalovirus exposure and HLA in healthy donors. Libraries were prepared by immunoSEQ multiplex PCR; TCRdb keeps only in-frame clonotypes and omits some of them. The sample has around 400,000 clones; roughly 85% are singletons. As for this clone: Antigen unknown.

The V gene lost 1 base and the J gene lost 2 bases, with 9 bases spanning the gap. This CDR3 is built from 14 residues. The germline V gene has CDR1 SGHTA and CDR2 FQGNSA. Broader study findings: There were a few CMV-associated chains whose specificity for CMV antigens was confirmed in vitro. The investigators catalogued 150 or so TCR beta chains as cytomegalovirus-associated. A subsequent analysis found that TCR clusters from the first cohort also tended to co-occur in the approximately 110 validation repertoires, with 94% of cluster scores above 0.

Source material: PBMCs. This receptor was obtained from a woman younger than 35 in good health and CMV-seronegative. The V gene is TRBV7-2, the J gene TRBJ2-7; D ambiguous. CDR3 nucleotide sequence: TGTGCCAGCAGCTTAGAGTTCAGAACCTACGAGCAGTACTTC. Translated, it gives CASSLEFRTYEQYF. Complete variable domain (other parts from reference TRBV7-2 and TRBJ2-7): GAGVSQSPSNKVTEKGKDVELRCDPISGHTALYWYRQSLGQGLEFLIYFQGNSAPDKSGLPSDRFSAERTGGSVSTLTIQRTQQEDSAVYLCASSLEFRTYEQYFGPGTRLTVT.